The 14 T cell receptor beta chains in this list originate from one sample, sequenced in a study of shared clonotypes between healthy human individuals. The method was immunoSEQ multiplex PCR; TCRdb's version includes in-frame clones alone and lacks a portion of them. The sample shows 550,000 to 700,000 clones, 73% of them seen only once. Input material: memory CD4+ T cells sorted from blood. Noted subset: CD45RA-negative fraction. Every receptor here comes from a woman in her twenties or thirties in good health.

CDR3 DNA sequence: TGCGCCAGCAGCTTGGAAGGCAGAAACAACTATGGCTACACCTTC. It translates to CASSLEGRNNYGYTF. This chain links TRBV5-1 with TRBJ1-2, with D uncertain. CDR3 length equals 15 residues. Trimming took 0 bases from V and 2 from J, leaving 11 bases between them. CDR1 and CDR2 (germline): SGHRS, YFSETQ.

The chain has TRBV28 and TRBJ1-1; 7 positions agree with TRBD1. Trimming at V came to 2 bases and at J to 3 bases, leaving 18 bases not matched to a gene. The CDR3 loop spans 19 amino acids. Per germline, CDR1 MDHEN and CDR2 SYDVKM. CDR3 bases: TGTGCCAGCAGTTTAAAGTTGTCGCGACAGGGAGAGGAGGACACTGAAGCTTTCTTT. This encodes CASSLKLSRQGEEDTEAFF.

The gene calls are TRBV6-1 and TRBJ1-4, with TRBD1 matching 9 bases. The CDR3 sequence is 15 residues long. The ends lost 4 bases at V and 8 bases at J; junction bases unmatched: 8. CDR1 and CDR2 from the germline V gene are MNHNS and SASEGT. This CDR3 is CASSATGTGLEKLFF. DNA for the CDR3: TGTGCCAGCAGTGCCACCGGGACAGGGTTAGAAAAACTGTTTTTT.

This rearrangement joins TRBV19 to TRBJ2-2; the D is unclear. Germline CDR1 LNHDA, CDR2 SQIVND (reference sequence). There are 14 residues in the CDR3. Trimming stripped 4 bases from V and 1 base from J, with 7 bases between. The CDR3 region is CASSTSENTGELFF. CDR3 DNA sequence: TGTGCCAGTAGTACGAGCGAGAACACCGGGGAGCTGTTTTTT.

This clone was seen more than once but under ten times. This rearrangement joins TRBV7-2 to TRBJ2-3, with 9 bases identical to TRBD2. J was trimmed by 1 base and V by 7 bases; bases with no gene match: 15. The CDR3 length is 18 residues. Looked up from germline, CDR1 is SGHTA and CDR2 is FQGNSA. The CDR3 loop reads CASTQRAGGPERTDTQYF. The CDR3, as DNA: TGTGCCAGCACCCAACGGGCGGGAGGGCCTGAACGCACAGATACGCAGTATTTT.

This sequence joins TRBV7-7 and TRBJ2-5; 7 positions agree with TRBD1. The CDR3 covers 13 residues. CDR1 and CDR2 (germline): SSHAT, FNYEAQ (reference sequence). Trimming at V came to 3 bases and at J to 3 bases, leaving 1 base not matched to a gene. The CDR3 sequence is CASSFDREETQYF. The CDR3 DNA follows: TGTGCCAGCAGCTTCGACAGGGAAGAGACCCAGTACTTC.

The chain couples TRBV5-1 to TRBJ2-7, with 8 positions matching TRBD2. Germline V lookup: CDR1 SGHRS, CDR2 YFSETQ. Trimming at V came to 4 bases and at J to 0 bases, leaving 3 bases not matched to a gene. CDR3 length equals 14 residues. CDR3 residues: CASSGLAGSYEQYF. The CDR3 nucleotides read TGCGCCAGCAGCGGTCTAGCGGGCTCCTACGAGCAGTACTTC.

V is TRBV27 and J is TRBJ2-2; 13 nucleotides line up with TRBD2. The trim removed 5 bases at V and 2 bases at J, leaving 5 bases unmatched. Germline lookup yields CDR1 MNHEY and CDR2 SMNVEV (reference sequence). The CDR3 contains 17 residues. CDR3 DNA: TGTGCCAGCAGTACCCGGACTAGCGGGAGAAACACCGGGGAGCTGTTTTTT. As protein: CASSTRTSGRNTGELFF.

The J gene is TRBJ2-1, the V gene TRBV4-1, with D possibly being TRBD1 or TRBD2 (5 bases each). This CDR3 has 16 amino acids. Germline CDR1 reads MGHRA; CDR2 reads YSYEKL. V was clipped by 1 base and J by 6 bases, with 16 bases between them. The DNA of the CDR3 is TGCGCCAGCAGCCAAGTGGGGACCAGGGTGACCAATGAGCAGTTCTTC. Amino acid sequence: CASSQVGTRVTNEQFF.

The chain carries TRBV15 and TRBJ2-7, with D perhaps TRBD1 or TRBD2 (5 bases each). The CDR3 length is 14 residues. V lost 3 bases and J lost 6, with 15 bases in between. The germline V gene has CDR1 LNHNV and CDR2 YYDKDF (reference sequence). The CDR3 sequence is CATSSSPGTSEQYF. The CDR3 bases are TGTGCCACCAGCAGCTCCCCCGGGACCTCCGAGCAGTACTTC. The complete variable domain, with remaining parts taken from reference TRBV15 and TRBJ2-7, reads DAMVIQNPRYQVTQFGKPVTLSCSQTLNHNVMYWYQQKSSQAPKLLFHYYDKDFNNEADTPDNFQSRRPNTSFCFLDIRSPGLGDTAMYLCATSSSPGTSEQYFGPGTRLTVT.

The rearrangement uses TRBV6-5 and TRBJ1-2; possible D gene TRBD1, 5 bases. Per the germline V gene, CDR1 is MNHEY and CDR2 is SVGAGI. V lost 6 bases, J lost 2 bases, and 16 bases lay in between. There are 15 residues in the CDR3. The CDR3 here is CASSTRRAGNYGYTF. In DNA, the CDR3 is TGTGCCAGCAGCACAAGGAGGGCAGGGAACTATGGCTACACCTTC.

V is TRBV11-3 and J is TRBJ1-1; D possibly corresponds to TRBD1 (6 bases). The V end was cut by 4 bases, the J end by 2 bases, with 17 bases between. CDR3 length equals 16 residues. Per germline, CDR1 SGHNT and CDR2 YENEEA. The CDR3 DNA reads as TGTGCCAGCAGCTGCTGGGACATCAGGTTAAACACTGAAGCTTTCTTT. The encoded protein is CASSCWDIRLNTEAFF.

V and J are TRBV6-1 and TRBJ1-2, with 8 bases aligning to TRBD1. The CDR3 contains 13 residues. With V trimmed by 6 bases and J by 4 bases, 4 bases remained unmatched. CDR1 is MNHNS and CDR2 is SASEGT in the germline V gene. The CDR3: CASRDRASYGYTF. Written as DNA, the CDR3 is TGTGCCAGCAGGGACAGGGCGAGCTATGGCTACACCTTC.

The genes are TRBV25-1 and TRBJ1-4, with D possibly matching TRBD1 (6 bases). V lost 2 bases and J 3 bases, leaving 13 bases between the germline ends. CDR3 length: 16 amino acids. Per the germline V gene, CDR1 is MGHDK and CDR2 is SYGVNS. As DNA, the CDR3 is TGTGCCAGCAGTGAACCCCGGACAGAGCCTAATGAAAAACTGTTTTTT. Translating it yields CASSEPRTEPNEKLFF.